The present T cell receptor (beta chain) was sequenced within a study of blood T cell repertoires in COVID-19. Study at large: Samples taken during acute and convalescent COVID-19 were collected in the United States, Italy and Spain.

The assay was immunoSEQ multiplex PCR, and TCRdb's table has in-frame clones only and misses some. The table has about 220,000 clones, around 82% seen once. This clone has just a few counts. Sequenced material: peripheral blood. The receptor's source is a woman of 80 years or more with acute or convalescent COVID-19.

The CDR3 loop reads CASRIVQGSTGTQYF. The CDR3 region has the DNA TGTGCCAGCAGGATTGTACAGGGAAGTACGGGTACGCAGTATTTT. The chain uses TRBV6-5 and TRBJ2-3; perhaps TRBD1 as D (6 bases). CDR3 length: 15 residues. Germline V lookup: CDR1 MNHEY, CDR2 SVGAGI. Trimming shortened V by 6 bases and J by 8 bases, and 21 bases separated the two germline ends.